The clone carrying this TCR beta chain has a single count. In the original analysis: Amplification of reference gene primers provided the estimated nucleated cell counts. The assay was immunoSEQ multiplex PCR, and TCRdb's table has in-frame clones only and misses some. V, J and clone size reflect that table, while D and trimming were determined from the DNA. The sample lists fewer than 150,000 clones; about four fifths were seen once. The data were taken from a study of blood T cell repertoires in COVID-19. Study as a whole: Samples taken during acute and convalescent COVID-19 were collected in the United States, Italy and Spain.

V gave up 1 base and J gave up 6 bases, with 10 bases separating them. The CDR3 covers 13 residues. Germline lookup yields CDR1 SGHNT and CDR2 YYREEE (reference sequence). Specimen: peripheral blood. The chain links TRBV5-4 to TRBJ1-2; tentative D call: TRBD1 (6 bases). This clonotype originated in a woman aged 45-65 years with acute or convalescent COVID-19. CDR3 in amino acids: CASSLLSGDGYTF. CDR3 bases: TGTGCCAGCAGCTTGCTTTCAGGGGATGGCTACACCTTC. Full variable domain (missing parts from reference TRBV5-4 and TRBJ1-2): ETGVTQSPTHLIKTRGQQVTLRCSSQSGHNTVSWYQQALGQGPQFIFQYYREEENGRGNFPPRFSGLQFPNYSSELNVNALELDDSALYLCASSLLSGDGYTFGSGTRLTVV.